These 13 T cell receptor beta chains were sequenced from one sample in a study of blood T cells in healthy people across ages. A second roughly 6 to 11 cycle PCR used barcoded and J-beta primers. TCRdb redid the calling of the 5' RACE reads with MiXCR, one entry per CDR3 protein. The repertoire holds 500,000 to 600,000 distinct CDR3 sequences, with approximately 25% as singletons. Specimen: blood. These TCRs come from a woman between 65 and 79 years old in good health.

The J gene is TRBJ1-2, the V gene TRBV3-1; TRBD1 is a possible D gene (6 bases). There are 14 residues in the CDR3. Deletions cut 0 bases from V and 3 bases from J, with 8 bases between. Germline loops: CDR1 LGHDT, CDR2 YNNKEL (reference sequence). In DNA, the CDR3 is TGTGCCAGCAGCCAAGAGACAGGCCACTATGGCTACACCTTC. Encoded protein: CASSQETGHYGYTF.

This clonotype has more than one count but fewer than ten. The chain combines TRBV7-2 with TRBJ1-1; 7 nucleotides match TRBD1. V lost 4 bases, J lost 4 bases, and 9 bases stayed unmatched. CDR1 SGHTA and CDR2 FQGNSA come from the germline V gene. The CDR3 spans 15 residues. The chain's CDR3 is CASSSPRPGGTEAFF. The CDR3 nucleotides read TGTGCCAGCAGCTCACCAAGGCCAGGGGGCACTGAAGCTTTCTTT.

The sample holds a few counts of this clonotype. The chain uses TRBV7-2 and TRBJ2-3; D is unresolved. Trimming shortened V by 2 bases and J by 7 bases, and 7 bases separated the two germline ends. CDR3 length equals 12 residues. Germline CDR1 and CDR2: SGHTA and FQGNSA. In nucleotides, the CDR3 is TGTGCCAGCAGCTTAAAGCTTCATACGCAGTATTTT. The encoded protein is CASSLKLHTQYF.

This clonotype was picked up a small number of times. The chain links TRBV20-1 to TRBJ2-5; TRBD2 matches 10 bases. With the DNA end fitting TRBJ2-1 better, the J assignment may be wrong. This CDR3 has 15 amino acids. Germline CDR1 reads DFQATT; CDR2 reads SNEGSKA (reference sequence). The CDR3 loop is CSAPPRASGGNEQFF. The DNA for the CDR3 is TGCAGTGCTCCTCCTCGGGCTAGCGGGGGCAATGAGCAGTTCTTC.

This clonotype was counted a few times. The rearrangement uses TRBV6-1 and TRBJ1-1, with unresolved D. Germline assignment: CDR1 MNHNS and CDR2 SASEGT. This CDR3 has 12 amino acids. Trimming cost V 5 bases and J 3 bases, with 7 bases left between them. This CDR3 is CASSRRDTEAFF. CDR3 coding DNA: TGTGCCAGCAGTCGGAGGGACACTGAAGCTTTCTTT.

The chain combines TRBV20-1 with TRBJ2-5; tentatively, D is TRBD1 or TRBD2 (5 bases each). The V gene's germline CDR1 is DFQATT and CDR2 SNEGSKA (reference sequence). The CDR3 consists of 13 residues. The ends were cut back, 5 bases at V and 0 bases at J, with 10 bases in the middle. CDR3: CSAGTAYQETQYF. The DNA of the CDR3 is TGCAGTGCTGGGACCGCGTACCAAGAGACCCAGTACTTC.

The CDR3 region has the DNA TGTGCCAGCAGCTTACTTTCGGGAGTCGGAGTGTACAATGAGCAGTTCTTC. This codes for CASSLLSGVGVYNEQFF. The rearrangement uses TRBV7-6 and TRBJ2-5, with D perhaps matching TRBD2 (6 bases). With the DNA end fitting TRBJ2-1 better, the J assignment may be wrong. The CDR3 length is 17 residues. Per the germline V gene, CDR1 is SGHVS and CDR2 is FNYEAQ.

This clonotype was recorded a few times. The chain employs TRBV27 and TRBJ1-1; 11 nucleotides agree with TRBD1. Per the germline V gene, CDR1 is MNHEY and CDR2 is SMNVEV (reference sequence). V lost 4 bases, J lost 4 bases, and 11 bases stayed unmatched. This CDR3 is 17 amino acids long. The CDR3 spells CASSYLEDRGPGTEAFF. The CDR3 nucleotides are TGTGCCAGCAGTTATTTAGAGGACAGGGGGCCAGGCACTGAAGCTTTCTTT.

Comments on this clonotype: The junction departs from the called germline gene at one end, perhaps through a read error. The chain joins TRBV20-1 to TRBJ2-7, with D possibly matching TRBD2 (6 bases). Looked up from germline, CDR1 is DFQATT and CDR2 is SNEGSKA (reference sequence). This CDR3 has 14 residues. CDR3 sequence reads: CSASEGPLPDEQYF. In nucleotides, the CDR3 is TGCAGCGCTAGCGAGGGGCCACTCCCAGACGAGCAGTACTTC.

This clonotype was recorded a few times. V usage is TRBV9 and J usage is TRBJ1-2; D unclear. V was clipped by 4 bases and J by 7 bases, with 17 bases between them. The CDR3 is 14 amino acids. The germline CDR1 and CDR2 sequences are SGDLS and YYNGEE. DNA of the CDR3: TGTGCCAGCAGCACCCAAGGAGCGAACACTGGCTACACCTTC. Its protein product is CASSTQGANTGYTF.

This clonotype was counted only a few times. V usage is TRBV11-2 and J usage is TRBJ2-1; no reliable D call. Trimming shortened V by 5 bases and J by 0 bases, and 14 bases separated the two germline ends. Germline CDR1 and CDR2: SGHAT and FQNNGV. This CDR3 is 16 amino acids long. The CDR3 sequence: CASSTQRASSYNEQFF. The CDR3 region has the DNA TGTGCCAGCAGCACCCAACGGGCCAGCTCCTACAATGAGCAGTTCTTC.

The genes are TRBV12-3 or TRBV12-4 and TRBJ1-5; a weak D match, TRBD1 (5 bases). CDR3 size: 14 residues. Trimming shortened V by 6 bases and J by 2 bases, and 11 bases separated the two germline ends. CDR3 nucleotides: TGTGCCAGCAGCCCAGGGTTTGGCAATCAGCCCCAGCATTTT. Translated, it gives CASSPGFGNQPQHF.

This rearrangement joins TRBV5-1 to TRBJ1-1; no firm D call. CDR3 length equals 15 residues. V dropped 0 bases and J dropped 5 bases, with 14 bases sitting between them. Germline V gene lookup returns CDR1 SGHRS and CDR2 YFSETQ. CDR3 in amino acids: CASSLVSGSGTEAFF. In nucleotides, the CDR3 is TGCGCCAGCAGCTTGGTGAGCGGATCGGGAACTGAAGCTTTCTTT.